The following is a TCR beta chain sequence with its context. The entry originates in a study of blood T cell repertoires in COVID-19. About the research overall: The analysed material was cDNA or gDNA that came from T cells, B-cell-depleted T cells, or PBMCs.

The assay was immunoSEQ multiplex PCR, and TCRdb's table has in-frame clones only and misses some. Here the sample spans approximately 330,000 clones, about 86% being singletons. In terms of age and location, participants ranged from about 18 to 100 years and lived in about 25 US areas. With 5 bases removed from V and 4 bases from J, the gap between germline ends came to 10 bases. This CDR3 has 13 residues. The germline V gene has CDR1 MRHNA and CDR2 SNTAGT. This chain connects TRBV6-4 to TRBJ2-3, with a possible D match to TRBD1 (6 bases). This TCR derives from a woman in her 40s with acute COVID-19. Specimen: PBMCs or T cells enriched from blood (not recorded which). The CDR3 protein is CASSKQGADTQYF. The CDR3 nucleotides are TGTGCCAGCAGTAAACAGGGTGCAGATACGCAGTATTTT.